Listed below are T cell receptor beta chains from one sample, sequenced in a study of beta chain features in type 1 diabetes. TCRdb's table, derived via immunoSEQ multiplex PCR, lists solely in-frame clones and lacks some. Of hundreds of thousands of clones listed, roughly 8% are singletons. Sequenced material: central memory CD4+ T cells from blood. These receptor sequences come from a woman between 18 and 29 years old in good health. The conserved cysteine and the conserved F or W are not part of the CDR3 here. Only part of the rows carry a size: once, few, many, or a class if the clone is expanded.

length	V	size	J	CDR3
13	TRBV18	once	TRBJ1-5	ASSAQGPGNQPQH
11	TRBV7-6	few	TRBJ2-3	ASSFTAVDTQY
10	TRBV29-1	few	TRBJ2-1	SVISRYNEQF
16	TRBV4-3	many	TRBJ2-7	ASSQDLGTAAGEVRQY
11	TRBV7-9	few	TRBJ2-3	ASTRDPSRTQY
18	TRBV27	-	TRBJ2-5	ASSFRPPRLLTVGTETQY
8	TRBV20-1	few	TRBJ2-7	SARSRVMD
12	TRBV19	-	TRBJ2-7	ASSPTRRHNEQY
16	TRBV23-1	-	TRBJ2-2	ASSHPELRGLKTGELF
11	TRBV4-1	-	TRBJ2-1	ASSHPYQPEQF
12	TRBV6-6	few	TRBJ1-2	ASSSGSGNYGYT
11	TRBV2	many	TRBJ1-1	ASTREDVAEAF
13	TRBV7-2	few	TRBJ2-7	ASSLATGRSYEQY
10	TRBV29-1	few	TRBJ1-1	SVGQLNTEAF
12	TRBV27	-	TRBJ1-1	ASRPGQENTEAF
18	TRBV28	few	TRBJ2-2	ASSLLLNRGGARRTGELF
13	TRBV4-2	-	TRBJ2-1	ASSQDSGGGVEQF
11	TRBV25-1	-	TRBJ1-1	ASRVGSNTEAF
14	TRBV5-8	few	TRBJ2-6	ASSLETGAGANVLT
9	TRBV7-3	once	TRBJ2-3	ASSRADTQY
10	TRBV29-1	-	TRBJ2-7	SVERGAREQY
11	TRBV5-4	-	TRBJ1-2	ASSLGQGVGYT
11	TRBV28	-	TRBJ2-5	ASSLNVGETQY
14	TRBV28	-	TRBJ1-1	ASMVAGGSENTEAF
11	TRBV27	-	TRBJ2-7	ASRFSGSYEQY
11	TRBV18	-	TRBJ1-1	ASSPREDTEAF
12	TRBV13	few	TRBJ2-1	ASSLGPQKNEQF
13	TRBV28	-	TRBJ2-7	ASSSDPGQGSEQY
12	TRBV9	few	TRBJ2-7	ASSLRGGPYEQY
9	TRBV5-1	few	TRBJ2-7	ASRGSYEQY
13	TRBV5-1	-	TRBJ2-3	ASSLRAGGPDTQY
13	TRBV4-1	few	TRBJ2-1	ASSLRGELNNEQF
11	TRBV4-3	-	TRBJ2-1	ASSHRLNNEQF
14	TRBV2	-	TRBJ2-6	ASSSPFGSGANVLT
10	TRBV11-2	few	TRBJ2-3	ASRQQGRTQY
15	TRBV10-3	-	TRBJ2-5	AIVQTGDFRAGETQY
17	TRBV2	many	TRBJ2-6	ASRRLAGGLLSGANVLT
13	TRBV19	-	TRBJ1-4	ASSMDVALNEKLF